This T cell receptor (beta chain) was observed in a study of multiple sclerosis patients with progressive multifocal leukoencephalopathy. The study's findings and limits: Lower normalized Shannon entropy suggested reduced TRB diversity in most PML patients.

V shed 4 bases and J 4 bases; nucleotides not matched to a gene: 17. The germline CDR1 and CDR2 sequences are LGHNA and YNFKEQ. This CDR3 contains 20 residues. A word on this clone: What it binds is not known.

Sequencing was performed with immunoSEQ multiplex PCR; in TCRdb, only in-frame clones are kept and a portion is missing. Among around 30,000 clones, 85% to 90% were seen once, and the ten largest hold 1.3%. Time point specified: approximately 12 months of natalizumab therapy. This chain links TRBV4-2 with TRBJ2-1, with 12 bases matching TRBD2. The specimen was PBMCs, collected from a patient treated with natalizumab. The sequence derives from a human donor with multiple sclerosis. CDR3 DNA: TGTGCCAGCAGCCCCTCACCGGGACTAGCGGGCTCTACCCGATACAATGAGCAGTTCTTC. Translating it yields CASSPSPGLAGSTRYNEQFF.